This section outlines one T cell receptor beta chain sequence together with its context. In germline, CDR1 is LNHNV, CDR2 YYDKDF (reference sequence). This CDR3 is 14 amino acids long. Trimming shortened V by 3 bases and J by 6 bases, and 12 bases separated the two germline ends. As originally analysed: Nucleated cell counts were estimated from reference gene primer amplification. TCRdb's table, derived via immunoSEQ multiplex PCR, lists solely in-frame clones and lacks some. V and J calls plus clone size are reproduced from that table; the DNA served to infer D and trimming. The sample has some 39,000 clones; approximately 91% are singletons. This specimen comes from a study of blood T cell repertoires in COVID-19. Across the whole study: Researchers got acute and convalescent COVID-19 samples from the United States, Italy and Spain. Nucleic acid was either cDNA or gDNA, and it came from T cells, B-cell-depleted T cells, or PBMCs.

The TCR comes from a human donor in a cohort sampled during active COVID-19. The genes are TRBV15 and TRBJ1-5, with a weak D call TRBD1 (6 bases). The sequenced material came from peripheral blood. In nucleotides, the CDR3 is TGTGCCACCAGCAGGGGGAAAGGGGGTCAGCCCCAGCATTTT. Translating gives CATSRGKGGQPQHF.